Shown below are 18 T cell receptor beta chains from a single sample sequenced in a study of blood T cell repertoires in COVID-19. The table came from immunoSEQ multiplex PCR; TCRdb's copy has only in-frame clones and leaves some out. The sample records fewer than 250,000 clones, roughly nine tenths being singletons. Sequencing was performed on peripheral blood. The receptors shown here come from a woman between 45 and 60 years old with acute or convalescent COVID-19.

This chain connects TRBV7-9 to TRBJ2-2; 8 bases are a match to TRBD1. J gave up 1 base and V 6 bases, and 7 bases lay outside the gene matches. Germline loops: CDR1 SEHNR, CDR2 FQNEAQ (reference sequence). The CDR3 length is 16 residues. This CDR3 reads CASRPPGTGNTGELFF. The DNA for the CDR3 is TGTGCCAGCAGGCCGCCCGGGACAGGGAACACCGGGGAGCTGTTTTTT.

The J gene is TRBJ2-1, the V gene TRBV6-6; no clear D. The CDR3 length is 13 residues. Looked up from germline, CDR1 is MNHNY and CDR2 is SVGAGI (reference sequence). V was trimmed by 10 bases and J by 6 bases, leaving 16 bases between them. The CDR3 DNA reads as TGTGCCACCCGTAAGGAGTTGGGCAATGAGCAGTTCTTC. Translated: CATRKELGNEQFF.

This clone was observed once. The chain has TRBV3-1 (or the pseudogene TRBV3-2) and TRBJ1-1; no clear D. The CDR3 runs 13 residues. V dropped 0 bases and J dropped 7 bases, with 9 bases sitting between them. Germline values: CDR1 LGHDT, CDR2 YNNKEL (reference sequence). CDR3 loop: CASSQEGRGEAFF. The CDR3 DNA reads TGTGCCAGCAGCCAAGAAGGACGGGGTGAAGCTTTCTTT.

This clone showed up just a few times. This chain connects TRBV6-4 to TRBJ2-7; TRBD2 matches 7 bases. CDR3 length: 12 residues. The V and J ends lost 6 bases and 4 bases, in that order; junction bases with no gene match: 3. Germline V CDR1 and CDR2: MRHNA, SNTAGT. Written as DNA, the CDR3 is TGTGCCAGCAGCGAGGGAGGGTACGAGCAGTACTTC. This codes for CASSEGGYEQYF.

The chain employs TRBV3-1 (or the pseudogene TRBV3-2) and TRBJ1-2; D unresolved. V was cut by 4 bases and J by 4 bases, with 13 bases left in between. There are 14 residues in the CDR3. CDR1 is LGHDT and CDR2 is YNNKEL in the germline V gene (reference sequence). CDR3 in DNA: TGTGCCAGCAGCCGATTATTAGGAGGCTATGGCTACACCTTC. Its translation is CASSRLLGGYGYTF.

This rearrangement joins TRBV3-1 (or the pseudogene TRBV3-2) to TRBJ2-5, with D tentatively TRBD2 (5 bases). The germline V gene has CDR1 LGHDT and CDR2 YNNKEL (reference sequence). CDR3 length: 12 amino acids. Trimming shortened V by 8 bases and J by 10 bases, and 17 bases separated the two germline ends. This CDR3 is CASRGQPVVQYF. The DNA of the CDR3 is TGTGCCAGCCGCGGGCAGCCGGTAGTCCAGTACTTC.

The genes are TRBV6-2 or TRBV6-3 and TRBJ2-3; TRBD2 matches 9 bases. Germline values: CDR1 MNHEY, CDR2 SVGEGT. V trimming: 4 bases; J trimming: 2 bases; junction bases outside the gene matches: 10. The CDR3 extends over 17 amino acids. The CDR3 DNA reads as TGTGCCAGCAGTTCCTCCCAGCGGGAGGACCTCACAGATACGCAGTATTTT. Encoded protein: CASSSSQREDLTDTQYF.

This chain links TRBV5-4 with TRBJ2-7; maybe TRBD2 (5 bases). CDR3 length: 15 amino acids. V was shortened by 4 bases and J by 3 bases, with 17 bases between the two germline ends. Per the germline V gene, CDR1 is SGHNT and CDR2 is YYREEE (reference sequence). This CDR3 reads CASSPGSGSYYEQYF. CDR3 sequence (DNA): TGTGCCAGCAGCCCGGGATCGGGATCCTACTACGAGCAGTACTTC.

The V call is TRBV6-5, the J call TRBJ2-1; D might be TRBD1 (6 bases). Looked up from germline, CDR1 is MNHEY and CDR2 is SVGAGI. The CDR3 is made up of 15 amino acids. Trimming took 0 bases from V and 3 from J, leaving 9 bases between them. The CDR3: CASSYSGTLYNEQFF. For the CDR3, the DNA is TGTGCCAGCAGTTACTCGGGGACACTCTACAATGAGCAGTTCTTC.

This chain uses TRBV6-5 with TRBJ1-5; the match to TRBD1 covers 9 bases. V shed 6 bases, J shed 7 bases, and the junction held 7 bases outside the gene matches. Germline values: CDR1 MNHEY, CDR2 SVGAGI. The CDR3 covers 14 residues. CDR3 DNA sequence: TGTGCCAGCAGACCGGACAGGGGCCACCAGCCCCAGCATTTT. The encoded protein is CASRPDRGHQPQHF.

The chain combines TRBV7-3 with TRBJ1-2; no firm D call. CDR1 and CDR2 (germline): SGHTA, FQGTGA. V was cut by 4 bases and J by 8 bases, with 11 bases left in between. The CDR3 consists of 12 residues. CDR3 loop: CASSSTHGGYTF. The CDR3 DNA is TGTGCCAGCAGCTCAACACACGGGGGCTACACCTTC.

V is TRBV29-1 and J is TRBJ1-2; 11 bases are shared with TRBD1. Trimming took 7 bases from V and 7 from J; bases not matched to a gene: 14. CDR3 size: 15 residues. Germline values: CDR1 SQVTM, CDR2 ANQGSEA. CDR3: CSGGQGAGGTSGYTF. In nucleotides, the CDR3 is TGCAGCGGAGGACAGGGGGCAGGCGGAACCAGTGGCTACACCTTC.

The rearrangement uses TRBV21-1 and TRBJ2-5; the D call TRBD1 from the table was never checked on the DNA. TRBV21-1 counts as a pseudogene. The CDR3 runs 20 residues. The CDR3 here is CASSKVRAGTAEIKEETQYF. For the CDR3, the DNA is TGTGCCAGCAGCAAAGTTAGGGCCGGGACAGCAGAAATAAAAGAAGAGACCCAGTACTTC.

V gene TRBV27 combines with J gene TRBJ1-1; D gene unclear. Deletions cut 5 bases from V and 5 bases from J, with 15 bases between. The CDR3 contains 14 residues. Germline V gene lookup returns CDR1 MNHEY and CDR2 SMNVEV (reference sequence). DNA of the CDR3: TGTGCCAGCAGTCTTCTCGGCCCCGGGACTGAAGCTTTCTTT. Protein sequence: CASSLLGPGTEAFF.

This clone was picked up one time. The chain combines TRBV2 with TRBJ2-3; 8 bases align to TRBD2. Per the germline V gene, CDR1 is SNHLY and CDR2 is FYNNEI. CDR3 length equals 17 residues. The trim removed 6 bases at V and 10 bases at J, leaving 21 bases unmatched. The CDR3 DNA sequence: TGTGCCAGCAGACCGAGGACTAGCCGGAGGTGGGAGATGGCGCAGTATTTT. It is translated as CASRPRTSRRWEMAQYF.

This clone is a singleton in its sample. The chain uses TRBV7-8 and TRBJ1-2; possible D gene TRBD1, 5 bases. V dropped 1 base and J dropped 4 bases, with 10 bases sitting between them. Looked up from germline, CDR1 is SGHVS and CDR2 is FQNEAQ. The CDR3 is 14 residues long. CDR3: CASSLGQGGYGYTF. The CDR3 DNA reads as TGTGCCAGCAGCTTAGGGCAGGGCGGCTATGGCTACACCTTC. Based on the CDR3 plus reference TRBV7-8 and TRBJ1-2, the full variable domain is GAGVSQSPRYKVAKRGQDVALRCDPISGHVSLFWYQQALGQGPEFLTYFQNEAQLDKSGLPSDRFFAERPEGSVSTLKIQRTQQEDSAVYLCASSLGQGGYGYTFGSGTRLTVV.

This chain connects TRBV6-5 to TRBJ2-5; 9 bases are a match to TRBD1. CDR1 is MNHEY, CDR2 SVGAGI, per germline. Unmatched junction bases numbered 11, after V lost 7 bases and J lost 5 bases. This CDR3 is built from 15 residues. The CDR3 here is CASNTGQGLAETQYF. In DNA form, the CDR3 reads TGTGCCAGCAATACGGGACAGGGCCTCGCGGAGACCCAGTACTTC.

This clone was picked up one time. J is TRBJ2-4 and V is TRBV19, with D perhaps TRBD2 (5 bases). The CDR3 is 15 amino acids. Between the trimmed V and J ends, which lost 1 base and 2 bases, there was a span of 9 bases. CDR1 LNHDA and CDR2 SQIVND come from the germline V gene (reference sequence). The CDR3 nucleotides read TGTGCCAGTAGTATAGCCGGGAAACCCAAAAACATTCAGTACTTC. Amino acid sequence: CASSIAGKPKNIQYF.